This T cell receptor (beta chain) emerged from a study of neurological immune-mediated disorders (dated by TCRdb to between 2018 and 2020). Study-wide context: Using UMI-based sequencing, the study compared peripheral blood TCR-beta repertoires from patients with HTLV-I-associated myelopathy (HAM/TSP), patients with multiple sclerosis, and healthy controls. The 95 to 110 TCR-beta libraries covered PBMC samples along with longitudinal samples, technical triplicates, and paired sorted CD4+ and CD8+ T-cell subsets. The cohort comprised 60 to 75 subjects: approximately 15 HAM/TSP patients, some 34 multiple sclerosis patients and approximately 20 healthy controls. Broad study findings and their caveats: No identical CDR3 amino acid sequences were found to be shared among expanded clones across subjects, suggesting that TCR-beta repertoires were private in all groups. TCR clonal expansion was highest in HAM/TSP patients and lowest in MS patients, with MS patients falling below even healthy controls.

The healthy controls were volunteers from a blood bank in Maryland, USA. Unsorted PBMC libraries were generated from 2 million PBMCs stored in RNAlater at -80 °C until RNA extraction. Peripheral blood underwent Ficoll-Hypaque density gradient centrifugation to isolate PBMCs, which were then cryopreserved in liquid nitrogen. The CDR3 holds 12 amino acids from the cysteine to the phenylalanine. Left in the record is the CDR3 DNA by itself, 36 bases read in frame from the first base. cDNA was synthesized by template-switch 5'RACE using a primer carrying a 10-nucleotide random unique molecular identifier by which each TCR transcript was tagged. Every sequencing run covered 15-18 subjects and yielded more than 160 million TCR-beta sequences. The RNeasy kit was used for extraction of total RNA. The KAPA Real-time Library Amplification kit was used to amplify TCR-beta VDJ regions with primers targeting the TCR constant region and the 5'RACE anchor. Sample indexes and Illumina adaptors were added in a first PCR, and a second PCR then increased library yield. After purification with Ampure beads, the TCR product of roughly 650 bp was size-selected on a 2% E-gel SizeSelection system. Before pooling, libraries had their quality checked on a Bioanalyzer, their concentration measured with Qubit, and their quantity determined with the Kapa Library Quantification kit. Libraries were sequenced paired-end 2 x 150 bp on an Illumina HiSeq 2500. To increase sequence diversity, roughly 25-31% phiX was spiked into each library pool. The study's processing was this. Quality-filtered reads were processed with the UMI-based MiGEC pipeline, and over 90% of raw TCR sequences were removed by the MiGEC pipeline during error correction. VDJ genes were aligned to IMGT germline references, and each clonotype was defined by a unique CDR3 amino acid sequence together with V-J genes. VDJtools evaluated clonal expansion, Shannon diversity and CDR3 relatedness (CalcPairwiseDistances, ClusterSamples); CLCbio workbench built phylogenetic trees. Expanded clones were defined as having at least 8 unique UMIs, based on coefficient-of-variation modelling across technical triplicates. The public reads were reprocessed in TCRdb via fastp at Q25 and MiXCR, keeping in-frame beta chains. A single entry per CDR3 protein holds the most common genes and DNA from its merged rows. The V and J calls come from TCRdb's annotation, not from the publication. The sample profile shows fewer than 90,000 distinct CDR3 sequences; 10% of them were found once. Of the sample, under 2% is held by the ten largest clones.

This clonotype has at least ten counts. Its binding antigen is unknown. There are no base qualities to consult, and no much larger clone falls within one base. The chain is encoded by TRBV21-1 joined to TRBJ1-2. TRBV21-1 is described as a pseudogene. The clonotype comes from a man aged 40-49 years in good health. The sequenced sample was PBMCs. CDR3 protein: CATYLGLAGYTF. The DNA sequence is as follows: TGTGCCACCTACCTCGGTCTGGCTGGCTACACCTTC.